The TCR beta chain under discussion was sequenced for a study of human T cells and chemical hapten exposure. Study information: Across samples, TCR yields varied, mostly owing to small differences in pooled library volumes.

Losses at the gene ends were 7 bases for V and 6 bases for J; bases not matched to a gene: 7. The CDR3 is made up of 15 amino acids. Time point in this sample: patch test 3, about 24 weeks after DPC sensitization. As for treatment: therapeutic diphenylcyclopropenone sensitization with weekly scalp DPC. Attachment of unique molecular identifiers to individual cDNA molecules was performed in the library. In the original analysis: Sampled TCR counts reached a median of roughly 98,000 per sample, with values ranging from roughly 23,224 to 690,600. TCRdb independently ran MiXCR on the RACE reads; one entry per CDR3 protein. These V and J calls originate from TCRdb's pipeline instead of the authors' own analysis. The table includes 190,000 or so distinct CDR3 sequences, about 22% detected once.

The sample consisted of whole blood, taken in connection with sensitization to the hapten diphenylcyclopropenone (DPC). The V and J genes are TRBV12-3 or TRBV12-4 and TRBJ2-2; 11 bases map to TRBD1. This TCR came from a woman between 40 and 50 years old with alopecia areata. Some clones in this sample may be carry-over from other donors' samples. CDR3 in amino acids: CASNTPGQGAGELFF. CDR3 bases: TGTGCCAGCAATACACCGGGACAGGGGGCCGGGGAGCTGTTTTTT.